Each of the 21 T cell receptor beta chains below was sequenced from the same sample in a study of shared clonotypes between healthy human individuals. The assay was immunoSEQ multiplex PCR, and TCRdb's table has in-frame clones only and misses some. This table holds 1.6 million or so clones, over 95% found once. The sample consisted of naive CD4+ T cells sorted from blood. Subset meaning: CD45RA+ positively selected. These receptors originate from a man in his thirties or forties in good health.

The chain joins TRBV27 to TRBJ2-1, with D perhaps given as TRBD1 or TRBD2 (5 bases each). Germline-derived CDR1 and CDR2 are MNHEY and SMNVEV (reference sequence). The germline V and J ends were trimmed by 3 bases and 10 bases, with 25 bases remaining between them. This CDR3 has 17 residues. The CDR3 region has the DNA TGTGCCAGCAGTTTTGGGGTTGGGCCGGCCCGGGGACGGGAGCAGTTCTTC. It translates to CASSFGVGPARGREQFF.

CDR3 loop: CASRFSLAGTQYF. The CDR3 nucleotides are TGCGCCAGCAGATTCTCTCTCGCGGGTACGCAGTATTTT. J is TRBJ2-3 and V is TRBV4-3; weak D call: TRBD2 (5 bases). Germline assignment: CDR1 LGHNA and CDR2 YSLEER. The CDR3 length is 13 residues. The V and J ends lost 6 bases and 8 bases respectively, with 15 bases between them.

This chain uses TRBV15 with TRBJ2-3; no firm D call. The V end was cut by 7 bases, the J end by 6 bases, with 14 bases between. This CDR3 spans 13 amino acids. Germline CDR1 LNHNV, CDR2 YYDKDF (reference sequence). CDR3: CATTPYSMDTQYF. For the CDR3, the DNA is TGTGCCACCACCCCGTACAGCATGGATACGCAGTATTTT.

This sequence joins TRBV19 and TRBJ1-1, with D possibly matching TRBD1 (6 bases). The CDR3 is 15 amino acids. The germline V gene has CDR1 LNHDA and CDR2 SQIVND (reference sequence). V was trimmed by 10 bases and J by 0 bases, leaving 18 bases between them. The CDR3 nucleotides are TGTGCCACCCTATTAGGCAGGGGCATGAACACTGAAGCTTTCTTT. It is translated as CATLLGRGMNTEAFF.

This sequence joins TRBV25-1 and TRBJ1-4; 11 nucleotides line up with TRBD1. V lost 7 bases and J lost 7; bases outside the gene matches: 5. The germline CDR1 and CDR2 sequences are MGHDK and SYGVNS. CDR3 length: 14 amino acids. The CDR3 DNA follows: TGTGCCAGCAAAACGGGACAGGGGGTTGAAAAACTGTTTTTT. Protein sequence: CASKTGQGVEKLFF.

A note on this clone: Mismatch with germline at one junction end may stem from a read error. V usage is TRBV5-3 and J usage is TRBJ2-1; D gene uncertain. TRBV5-3 is an ORF, with its function uncertain. There are 10 residues in the CDR3. The CDR3 sequence is CARSLEAPLF. As DNA, the CDR3 is TGTGCCAGAAGCTTGGAGGCCCCTCTCTTC.

The chain recombines TRBV6-5 with TRBJ2-3; 7 bases match TRBD1. The CDR3 runs to 15 residues. Germline V gives CDR1 MNHEY, CDR2 SVGAGI. J was trimmed by 0 bases and V by 6 bases; bases with no gene match: 6. The CDR3 reads CASRAQGLSTDTQYF. The CDR3 DNA sequence: TGTGCCAGCAGAGCACAGGGGCTAAGCACAGATACGCAGTATTTT.

The V and J genes are TRBV9 and TRBJ1-5; unclear D gene. Trimming shortened V by 4 bases and J by 3 bases, and 11 bases separated the two germline ends. Germline CDR1 SGDLS, CDR2 YYNGEE. The length of the CDR3 is 14 residues. CDR3 nucleotides: TGTGCCAGCAGCATGGGCAGAACCAATCAGCCCCAGCATTTT. Amino acid sequence: CASSMGRTNQPQHF.

The gene calls are TRBV7-2 and TRBJ2-3; 7 bases are a match to TRBD2. The CDR3 has 15 residues. Germline CDR1 reads SGHTA; CDR2 reads FQGNSA. Trimming at V came to 5 bases and at J to 2 bases, leaving 7 bases not matched to a gene. The chain's CDR3 is CASSPSGTNTDTQYF. CDR3 bases: TGTGCCAGCAGCCCCTCCGGGACTAACACAGATACGCAGTATTTT.

This clone showed up just once. The chain recombines TRBV5-1 with TRBJ1-1, with D maybe TRBD1 (5 bases). Deletions cut 0 bases from V and 0 bases from J, with 9 bases between. This CDR3 has 15 amino acids. Germline V gives CDR1 SGHRS, CDR2 YFSETQ. For the CDR3, the DNA is TGCGCCAGCAGCTTGGAAGGGGTAGTGAACACTGAAGCTTTCTTT. Translating it yields CASSLEGVVNTEAFF.

Concerning this clone itself: An end of the junction does not agree with germline; a read error may underlie this. The chain has TRBV28 and TRBJ1-2; D unclear. From germline, CDR1 is MDHEN and CDR2 SYDVKM. The CDR3 runs to 14 residues. The CDR3 DNA reads as TGCGGCACGAAGCTCCCGGGGTCCGTCTATGGCTACACCTTC. Its translation: CGTKLPGSVYGYTF.

The chain is built from TRBV2 and TRBJ1-1; no firm D call. This CDR3 comprises 13 residues. The germline V and J ends were trimmed by 4 bases and 4 bases, with 10 bases remaining between them. The germline V gene has CDR1 SNHLY and CDR2 FYNNEI. DNA for the CDR3: TGTGCCAGCAGTGTTGAGGGTGGCACTGAAGCTTTCTTT. Protein product: CASSVEGGTEAFF.

Only one count was recorded for this clone. The chain couples TRBV25-1 to TRBJ2-7; 11 bases are shared with TRBD2. V lost 5 bases to trimming and J lost 6 bases; unmatched junction nucleotides: 6. CDR1 MGHDK and CDR2 SYGVNS come from the germline V gene. The CDR3 loop spans 14 amino acids. CDR3 DNA: TGTGCCAGCAGTCTAGCGGGAGGACCCTCCGAGCAGTACTTC. Residues: CASSLAGGPSEQYF.

V is TRBV23-1 and J is TRBJ1-2, with D possibly TRBD1 on 6 matching bases. TRBV23-1 is sorted into the ORF group, with uncertain function. This CDR3 comprises 18 residues. V lost 0 bases and J lost 6, with 23 bases in between. The CDR3 protein is CASSQSRRGHPNGNGYTF. CDR3 nucleotides: TGCGCCAGCAGTCAATCGAGAAGGGGACACCCGAACGGCAATGGCTACACCTTC.

This chain links TRBV28 with TRBJ2-1; perhaps TRBD1 as D (6 bases). Trimming took off 5 bases at V and 9 bases at J, with 11 bases between the two ends. This CDR3 is 12 amino acids long. Germline V gene lookup returns CDR1 MDHEN and CDR2 SYDVKM. The CDR3 loop is CASSLTGFEQFF. The DNA for the CDR3 is TGTGCCAGCAGTCTAACAGGGTTTGAGCAGTTCTTC.

The chain's CDR3 is CASRVAGTDTQYF. In DNA form, the CDR3 reads TGTGCCAGCAGGGTGGCAGGGACAGATACGCAGTATTTT. The rearrangement joins TRBV6-1 to TRBJ2-3, with D perhaps TRBD1 (5 bases). This CDR3 comprises 13 residues. V dropped 6 bases and J dropped 3 bases, with 10 bases sitting between them. Per germline, CDR1 MNHNS and CDR2 SASEGT.

The chain carries TRBV5-1 and TRBJ2-1; 14 positions match TRBD2. The CDR3 runs 16 residues. Per germline, CDR1 SGHRS and CDR2 YFSETQ. With 0 bases clipped from V and 8 bases from J, the junction kept 4 bases outside the gene matches. In nucleotides, the CDR3 is TGCGCCAGCAGCTTGGATCCGGGACTAGCGGGAGATGAGCAGTTCTTC. It specifies CASSLDPGLAGDEQFF.

This chain joins TRBV11-2 and TRBJ2-1; D call uncertain. V dropped 8 bases and J dropped 2 bases, with 10 bases sitting between them. This CDR3 region has 13 residues. Germline lookup yields CDR1 SGHAT and CDR2 FQNNGV. The CDR3 bases are TGTGCCAGCGCCGGAGCTGCCTACAATGAGCAGTTCTTC. This sequence encodes CASAGAAYNEQFF. The full variable domain, rest sourced from reference TRBV11-2 and TRBJ2-1, is EAGVAQSPRYKIIEKRQSVAFWCNPISGHATLYWYQQILGQGPKLLIQFQNNGVVDDSQLPKDRFSAERLKGVDSTLKIQPAKLEDSAVYLCASAGAAYNEQFFGPGTRLTVL.

V usage is TRBV30 and J usage is TRBJ1-2, with TRBD1 matching 8 bases. Germline CDR1 and CDR2: GTSNPN and SVGIG (reference sequence). The length of the CDR3 is 13 residues. The V gene end was trimmed by 8 bases and the J gene end by 5 bases; junction bases not matched to a gene: 10. The CDR3 is CARGTGPGYGYTF. The CDR3 DNA is TGTGCCCGCGGGACAGGACCAGGATATGGCTACACCTTC.

The chain is built from TRBV6-5 and TRBJ2-7; 10 bases are shared with TRBD2. The germline V gene has CDR1 MNHEY and CDR2 SVGAGI. CDR3 size: 16 residues. V trimming: 2 bases; J trimming: 5 bases; junction bases outside the gene matches: 9. CDR3 sequence reads: CASSYRLAGVLNEQYF. In nucleotides, the CDR3 is TGTGCCAGCAGTTACCGCCTAGCGGGAGTCTTGAACGAGCAGTACTTC.

In its sample, this clone was seen once. The V gene is TRBV9, the J gene TRBJ2-1; TRBD1 matches 8 bases. CDR3 length: 16 residues. CDR1 is SGDLS, CDR2 YYNGEE, per germline. Trimming took 1 base from V and 9 from J; bases not matched to a gene: 12. The CDR3 DNA sequence: TGTGCCAGCAGCGTACGCGACAGGGGTTTTCACGGTGAGCAGTTCTTC. Residues: CASSVRDRGFHGEQFF.